The 14 T cell receptor beta chains given below trace back to one sample, sequenced in a study of CD8+ T cells in alopecia areata. The sample's treatment: oral pan-JAK inhibitor, 5-10 mg twice daily. RNA, once extracted, was reverse transcribed into cDNA for use as the sequencing template. Profiled with immunoSEQ multiplex PCR; TCRdb holds only in-frame clones, not every one. The table shows around 190,000 clones, with roughly three fifths occurring only once. Sequencing was performed on CD4+ T cells sorted from blood, taken at week 4, from a patient treated with tofacitinib. These receptors came from a human donor with alopecia areata.

This chain uses TRBV4-3 with TRBJ2-1; 10 bases match TRBD2. CDR1 LGHNA and CDR2 YSLEER come from the germline V gene. There are 16 residues in the CDR3. The V and J ends lost 3 bases and 2 bases, in that order; junction bases with no gene match: 4. CDR3 amino acids: CASSQSLAGPYNEQFF. The CDR3 region has the DNA TGCGCCAGCAGCCAGTCACTAGCGGGGCCCTACAATGAGCAGTTCTTC.

This clone turned up a few times. The chain couples TRBV4-3 to TRBJ2-3; 10 bases fit TRBD2. There are 14 residues in the CDR3. Germline V CDR1 and CDR2: LGHNA, YSLEER. V was clipped by 4 bases and J by 3 bases; unmatched bases: 1. CDR3 DNA sequence: TGCGCCAGCAGCCCGGGACTAGCGACAGATACGCAGTATTTT. It encodes CASSPGLATDTQYF.

In this sample, this clone turned up a few times. The same CDR3 also results from other DNA sequences found in this sample. This sequence joins TRBV27 and TRBJ2-7, with 10 bases that match TRBD1. Germline trimming cut 5 bases from V and 4 bases from J; bases unmatched to any gene: 2. The germline V gene encodes CDR1 MNHEY and CDR2 SMNVEV (reference sequence). The CDR3 consists of 13 residues. The CDR3 DNA follows: TGTGCCAGCAGTCGGGACAGGGGTTACGAGCAGTACTTC. Encoded protein: CASSRDRGYEQYF.

This chain connects TRBV2 to TRBJ1-2; 7 bases map to TRBD1. Trimming removed 6 bases from V and 8 bases from J; junction bases left unmatched: 6. The length of the CDR3 is 12 residues. Germline CDR1 and CDR2: SNHLY and FYNNEI. The CDR3 coding sequence is TGTGCCAGCAGGAGACAGGGAGGCGGCTACACCTTC. Its translation: CASRRQGGGYTF. Filled out from reference TRBV2 and TRBJ1-2, the complete variable domain reads EPEVTQTPSHQVTQMGQEVILRCVPISNHLYFYWYRQILGQKVEFLVSFYNNEISEKSEIFDDQFSVERPDGSNFTLKIRSTKLEDSAMYFCASRRQGGGYTFGSGTRLTVV.

The sample holds one count of this clone. Additional DNA sequences in this sample encode the identical CDR3. This chain uses TRBV29-1 with TRBJ2-5; D not resolved. Trimming removed 4 bases from V and 1 base from J, with 10 bases in between. Germline lookup yields CDR1 SQVTM and CDR2 ANQGSEA. CDR3 length: 13 amino acids. The CDR3 DNA follows: TGCAGCGTTGTAAAGGGCGCCCAAGAGACCCAGTACTTC. This sequence encodes CSVVKGAQETQYF.

The chain recombines TRBV4-1 with TRBJ2-4, with 8 bases fitting TRBD1. Germline CDR1 and CDR2: MGHRA and YSYEKL. V was pared by 0 bases and J by 6 bases, with 1 base of the junction left unmatched. This CDR3 has 14 residues. The CDR3, as DNA: TGCGCCAGCAGCCAAGAAGACAGGGGAAACATTCAGTACTTC. Its translation: CASSQEDRGNIQYF.

The chain recombines TRBV28 with TRBJ2-2; TRBD2 aligns across 7 bases. This CDR3 is built from 15 residues. J gave up 2 bases and V 5 bases, and 5 bases lay outside the gene matches. Per germline, CDR1 MDHEN and CDR2 SYDVKM. This CDR3 reads CASSAGTINTGELFF. The CDR3, as DNA: TGTGCCAGCAGTGCCGGGACTATTAACACCGGGGAGCTGTTTTTT.

This clone came up a few times. The chain is built from TRBV29-1 and TRBJ2-7, with 7 nucleotides matching TRBD1. Germline trimming cut 6 bases from V and 7 bases from J; bases unmatched to any gene: 12. This CDR3 is 13 amino acids long. Germline CDR1 reads SQVTM; CDR2 reads ANQGSEA. The CDR3 sequence is CSVYKGALGEQYF. Here the CDR3 DNA reads TGCAGCGTGTACAAGGGGGCTCTAGGAGAGCAGTACTTC.

V usage is TRBV29-1 and J usage is TRBJ2-7; D gene uncertain. V was pared by 4 bases and J by 3 bases, with 10 bases between. In germline, CDR1 is SQVTM, CDR2 ANQGSEA. CDR3 length equals 12 residues. The CDR3 nucleotides read TGCAGCGTTGTAATTACCGACTACGAGCAGTACTTC. Translated: CSVVITDYEQYF.

The J gene is TRBJ2-5, the V gene TRBV5-1; D may be TRBD1 (5 bases). CDR3 length: 14 residues. The V gene lost 5 bases and the J gene lost 5 bases, with 16 bases spanning the gap. CDR1 and CDR2 from the germline V gene are SGHRS and YFSETQ. CDR3 protein: CASRDARGQETQYF. CDR3 DNA: TGCGCCAGCAGAGACGCTAGGGGTCAGGAGACCCAGTACTTC.

This chain uses TRBV7-6 with TRBJ2-7; 14 positions agree with TRBD2. Germline lookup yields CDR1 SGHVS and CDR2 FNYEAQ. With V trimmed by 0 bases and J by 7 bases, 2 bases remained unmatched. CDR3 length: 15 residues. The CDR3 protein is CASSLAGLAGDEQYF. DNA of the CDR3: TGTGCCAGCAGCTTAGCGGGACTAGCGGGAGATGAGCAGTACTTC. Looking up the rest from reference TRBV7-6 and TRBJ2-7 gives the full variable domain: GAGVSQSPRYKVTKRGQDVALRCDPISGHVSLYWYRQALGQGPEFLTYFNYEAQQDKSGLPNDRFSAERPEGSISTLTIQRTEQRDSAMYRCASSLAGLAGDEQYFGPGTRLTVT.

The genes are TRBV5-6 and TRBJ2-7; perhaps D is TRBD1 or TRBD2 (7 bases each). Trimming took 4 bases from V and 3 from J, leaving 14 bases between them. The CDR3 is made up of 14 amino acids. Per germline, CDR1 SGHDT and CDR2 YYEEEE. CDR3 DNA sequence: TGTGCCAGCAGCAGGGGACAGCGGGACTACGAGCAGTACTTC. Translation: CASSRGQRDYEQYF. Together with reference TRBV5-6 and TRBJ2-7, the CDR3 gives the full variable domain: DAGVTQSPTHLIKTRGQQVTLRCSPKSGHDTVSWYQQALGQGPQFIFQYYEEEERQRGNFPDRFSGHQFPNYSSELNVNALLLGDSALYLCASSRGQRDYEQYFGPGTRLTVT.

The chain couples TRBV29-1 to TRBJ2-7, with a weak D call TRBD2 (5 bases). The CDR3 covers 12 residues. V gave up 7 bases and J gave up 7 bases, with 17 bases separating them. In germline, CDR1 is SQVTM, CDR2 ANQGSEA. CDR3 sequence (DNA): TGCAGCGCCGGATGGCGGGTGGGGGAGCAGTACTTC. It codes for CSAGWRVGEQYF.

V usage is TRBV30 and J usage is TRBJ1-5, with TRBD1 matching over 9 bases. This CDR3 region has 13 residues. V was pared by 6 bases and J by 3 bases, with 3 bases of the junction left unmatched. Looked up from germline, CDR1 is GTSNPN and CDR2 is SVGIG (reference sequence). The CDR3 is CACGQGTNQPQHF. DNA for the CDR3: TGTGCCTGTGGACAGGGGACCAATCAGCCCCAGCATTTT.